This T cell receptor (beta chain) was documented in a study of beta chain features in type 1 diabetes. Study-wide background: The samples had around 98 million sorted cells examined in all.

This clone showed up just a few times. No antigen is known for it. J gave up 1 base and V 2 bases, and 4 bases lay outside the gene matches. CDR1 is SGHRS, CDR2 YFSETQ, per germline. This CDR3 has 16 residues. Findings and caveats of the study: Moderately but significantly shorter TCRB CDR3s were found in Type 1 diabetes patients in all four CD4+ subsets. The similarity of naive, central memory and Treg TCRB repertoires appeared greater among patients than among healthy donors.

What was sequenced were expressed TCRB transcripts, since all of the isolated RNA had been reverse transcribed. The data were produced by immunoSEQ multiplex PCR, yet TCRdb's version contains in-frame clones alone and is incomplete. The sample lists about 710,000 clones; around 15% were seen once. This clonotype was obtained from a man aged 18 to 30 with type 1 diabetes. J is TRBJ2-1 and V is TRBV5-1; 9 bases map to TRBD2. Input material: naive CD4+ T cells from blood. CDR3 DNA sequence: TGCGCCAGCAGCTTCCTTAGCGGGAGATCCTACAATGAGCAGTTCTTC. It yields the protein CASSFLSGRSYNEQFF.